These 7 T cell receptor beta chains were sequenced from one sample in a study of CD8+ T cells in alopecia areata. The treatment was: oral pan-JAK inhibitor, 5-10 mg twice daily. cDNA reverse transcribed from extracted RNA served as the sequencing template. Here immunoSEQ multiplex PCR was the method, and the copy in TCRdb shows in-frame clones only, minus some. The data show more than 150,000 clones, around 50% seen once. This specimen was CD8+ T cells sorted from blood, taken at week 24, from a patient treated with tofacitinib. Every receptor here comes from a human donor with alopecia areata.

The chain links TRBV30 to TRBJ1-2; D not resolved. Germline CDR1 reads GTSNPN; CDR2 reads SVGIG (reference sequence). The length of the CDR3 is 12 residues. This chain's CDR3 is CADWRDHYGYTF. The CDR3 region has the DNA TGTGCTGACTGGCGTGATCACTATGGCTACACCTTC.

The rearrangement joins TRBV7-2 to TRBJ2-5, with TRBD2 matching over 8 bases. Trimming cost V 4 bases and J 4 bases; bases outside gene matches: 8. CDR1 is SGHTA, CDR2 FQGNSA, per germline. This CDR3 spans 15 amino acids. The CDR3 loop is CASSSGGGRGETQYF. DNA for the CDR3: TGTGCCAGCAGCTCCGGGGGGGGCCGCGGAGAGACCCAGTACTTC.

The V call is TRBV29-1, the J call TRBJ2-1; perhaps TRBD2 as D (6 bases). V lost 7 bases, J lost 6 bases, and 19 bases lay in between. The CDR3 sequence is 14 residues long. Germline V lookup: CDR1 SQVTM, CDR2 ANQGSEA. The CDR3 nucleotides read TGCAGCGCCGAAAGCGCTGGGAGGACCAATGAGCAGTTCTTC. It is translated as CSAESAGRTNEQFF.

The CDR3 coding sequence is TGTGCCAGCAGTTCAGGGGCTGAGACCCAGTACTTC. Encoded protein: CASSSGAETQYF. The gene calls are TRBV6-1 and TRBJ2-5; tentatively, D is TRBD1 (6 bases). V was cut by 5 bases and J by 5 bases, with 9 bases left in between. The CDR3 consists of 12 residues. Germline CDR1 reads MNHNS; CDR2 reads SASEGT.

This clone turned up a few times. The genes are TRBV4-1 and TRBJ1-5; D remains unclear. The V gene's germline CDR1 is MGHRA and CDR2 YSYEKL. The CDR3 runs 15 residues. V was cut by 2 bases and J by 2 bases, with 10 bases left in between. DNA for the CDR3: TGCGCCAGCAGCCAACTGGTTTTCGGCAATCAGCCCCAGCATTTT. It encodes CASSQLVFGNQPQHF.

The chain uses TRBV6-5 and TRBJ1-4; D ambiguous. The germline V gene encodes CDR1 MNHEY and CDR2 SVGAGI. The V gene lost 6 bases and the J gene lost 4 bases, with 9 bases spanning the gap. The CDR3 runs to 13 residues. The CDR3: CASRTGNNEKLFF. The DNA for the CDR3 is TGTGCCAGCAGAACGGGTAATAATGAAAAACTGTTTTTT.

The rearrangement joins TRBV5-6 to TRBJ2-7; D uncertain. The CDR3 sequence is 14 residues long. Trimming cost V 4 bases and J 3 bases, with 14 bases left between them. Germline V gene sequence: CDR1 SGHDT, CDR2 YYEEEE. The CDR3 coding sequence is TGTGCCAGCAGCCCCGACGGACGTTTCTACGAGCAGTACTTC. Its protein is CASSPDGRFYEQYF. Complete variable domain (other parts from reference TRBV5-6 and TRBJ2-7): DAGVTQSPTHLIKTRGQQVTLRCSPKSGHDTVSWYQQALGQGPQFIFQYYEEEERQRGNFPDRFSGHQFPNYSSELNVNALLLGDSALYLCASSPDGRFYEQYFGPGTRLTVT.